The sample holds a few counts of the clone carrying this T cell receptor beta chain. The source of the sample is a study of CD8 T cell repertoires and HIV-1 epitope variants. V was shortened by 5 bases and J by 3 bases, with 19 bases between the two germline ends. Per the germline V gene, CDR1 is SEHNR and CDR2 is FQNEAQ (reference sequence). The CDR3 sequence is 16 residues long. Produced via immunoSEQ multiplex PCR; TCRdb's table is partial and in-frame only. Of 80,000 to 95,000 clones in the sample, over 70% were seen once. This sequence joins TRBV7-9 and TRBJ1-2; D remains unclear. The source material was uncultured baseline CD8+ T cells from peripheral blood mononuclear cells (PBMCs). This clonotype was sampled from a male donor with HIV. The CDR3 loop is CASSPWPVELDYGYTF. The CDR3 region has the DNA TGTGCCAGCAGCCCTTGGCCGGTAGAATTGGACTATGGCTACACCTTC. Complete variable domain (other parts from reference TRBV7-9 and TRBJ1-2): DTGVSQNPRHKITKRGQNVTFRCDPISEHNRLYWYRQTLGQGPEFLTYFQNEAQLEKSRLLSDRFSAERPKGSFSTLEIQRTEQGDSAMYLCASSPWPVELDYGYTFGSGTRLTVV.